The 30 T cell receptor beta chains below were found in one sample sequenced in a study of blood T cell repertoires in COVID-19. The table came from immunoSEQ multiplex PCR; TCRdb's copy has only in-frame clones and leaves some out. The repertoire includes 90,000 to 100,000 clones, about four fifths of them detected once, and just under 2% sits in the top ten. Material: peripheral blood. The source is a man aged 65 to 85 with active or convalescent COVID-19.

J is TRBJ1-2 and V is TRBV7-6; D is possibly TRBD1 (5 bases). V was shortened by 1 base and J by 7 bases, with 22 bases between the two germline ends. Germline values: CDR1 SGHVS, CDR2 FNYEAQ. This CDR3 is 17 amino acids long. The CDR3 loop is CASSLVSGAGRWSGYTF. In DNA, the CDR3 is TGTGCCAGCAGCTTAGTTAGCGGGGCAGGGAGGTGGTCTGGCTACACCTTC.

The genes are TRBV7-2 and TRBJ2-5, with 15 bases lining up with TRBD2. Per germline, CDR1 SGHTA and CDR2 FQGNSA. The V gene end was trimmed by 0 bases and the J gene end by 4 bases; junction bases not matched to a gene: 18. The length of the CDR3 is 22 residues. CDR3 sequence reads: CASSLALNGLAGGPIVGETQYF. CDR3 sequence (DNA): TGTGCCAGCAGCTTAGCGCTAAATGGACTAGCGGGGGGGCCTATTGTTGGAGAGACCCAGTACTTC.

With regard to this clone: Other DNA sequences in the sample encode the same CDR3. This rearrangement joins TRBV5-1 to TRBJ2-5; 8 bases are shared with TRBD2. The length of the CDR3 is 13 residues. Trimming at V came to 0 bases and at J to 5 bases, leaving 0 bases not matched to a gene. CDR1 is SGHRS and CDR2 is YFSETQ in the germline V gene. Written as DNA, the CDR3 is TGCGCCAGCAGCTTGGGCGGGGGGGAGACCCAGTACTTC. This codes for CASSLGGGETQYF.

DNA for the CDR3: TGCAGCGTTGCCCCGGTGGCAGGGTCCAACTATGGCTACACCTTC. Its translation is CSVAPVAGSNYGYTF. This rearrangement joins TRBV29-1 to TRBJ1-2, with D maybe TRBD1 (5 bases). V shed 4 bases and J shed 2 bases, with 17 bases lying between them. From germline, CDR1 is SQVTM and CDR2 ANQGSEA. CDR3 size: 15 residues.

This clone appeared once. The chain has TRBV18 and TRBJ1-2, with D uncertain. CDR1 KGHSH and CDR2 LQKENI come from the germline V gene. V lost 4 bases and J lost 2, with 11 bases in between. The CDR3 contains 14 residues. The CDR3 protein is CASSLDTKNYGYTF. CDR3 coding DNA: TGTGCCAGCTCACTAGACACCAAGAACTATGGCTACACCTTC.

The chain combines TRBV30 with TRBJ1-2, with D perhaps matching TRBD1 (5 bases). V dropped 5 bases and J dropped 4 bases, with 17 bases sitting between them. CDR1 and CDR2 (germline): GTSNPN, SVGIG (reference sequence). The CDR3 loop spans 14 amino acids. This chain's CDR3 is CAWDTGKVGYGYTF. The CDR3 DNA reads as TGTGCCTGGGATACAGGAAAAGTGGGCTATGGCTACACCTTC.

On this clone itself: Other DNA sequences in this specimen translate into the identical CDR3. The genes are TRBV18 and TRBJ1-1; 9 nucleotides align to TRBD1. J was trimmed by 5 bases and V by 6 bases; bases with no gene match: 4. CDR1 is KGHSH, CDR2 LQKENI, per germline. The CDR3 covers 13 residues. This chain's CDR3 is CASSRTGDTEAFF. DNA for the CDR3: TGTGCCAGCTCCCGGACAGGGGATACTGAAGCTTTCTTT.

The V and J genes are TRBV2 and TRBJ2-7, with D perhaps matching TRBD1 (7 bases). Trimming took off 9 bases at V and 0 bases at J, with 21 bases between the two ends. Germline V gene lookup returns CDR1 SNHLY and CDR2 FYNNEI. The CDR3 is 16 residues long. Written as DNA, the CDR3 is TGTGCCAGTTCGATTTGGGGGGCAGGGGGCTCCTACGAGCAGTACTTC. Its protein is CASSIWGAGGSYEQYF.

The chain couples TRBV19 to TRBJ1-6; 7 nucleotides match TRBD1. Germline CDR1 LNHDA, CDR2 SQIVND (reference sequence). This CDR3 has 15 amino acids. J was trimmed by 5 bases and V by 8 bases; bases with no gene match: 9. CDR3 nucleotides: TGTGCCAGTGCCGACCTGACAGGGAATAATTCACCCCTCCACTTT. It is translated as CASADLTGNNSPLHF. The full variable domain, with the rest looked up from reference TRBV19 and TRBJ1-6, is DGGITQSPKYLFRKEGQNVTLSCEQNLNHDAMYWYRQDPGQGLRLIYYSQIVNDFQKGDIAEGYSVSREKKESFPLTVTSAQKNPTAFYLCASADLTGNNSPLHFGNGTRLTVT.

V usage is TRBV5-1 and J usage is TRBJ1-1; TRBD1 is a possible D gene (6 bases). The germline CDR1 and CDR2 sequences are SGHRS and YFSETQ. CDR3 length: 13 residues. Trimming pared 4 bases from V and 7 bases from J, leaving 14 bases between. The CDR3 DNA reads as TGCGCCAGCAGCCAACGGGGGGGCGGTGAAGCTTTCTTT. Translating it yields CASSQRGGGEAFF.

The chain uses TRBV7-2 and TRBJ1-5, with D possibly matching TRBD1 (5 bases). Germline V gives CDR1 SGHTA, CDR2 FQGNSA. This CDR3 is 15 amino acids long. V was clipped by 3 bases and J by 0 bases, with 9 bases between them. CDR3: CASSLTADSNQPQHF. CDR3 bases: TGTGCCAGCAGCTTGACAGCTGATAGCAATCAGCCCCAGCATTTT.

This clone has only a few counts. The chain employs TRBV29-1 and TRBJ2-3, with 7 bases that match TRBD2. V lost 2 bases and J lost 2; bases outside the gene matches: 7. The germline V gene has CDR1 SQVTM and CDR2 ANQGSEA. The CDR3 is made up of 15 amino acids. The CDR3 loop reads CSVENGGGATDTQYF. Written as DNA, the CDR3 is TGCAGCGTTGAAAATGGGGGGGGAGCCACAGATACGCAGTATTTT.

The chain has TRBV28 and TRBJ1-1, with D possibly being TRBD1 (6 bases). In germline, CDR1 is MDHEN, CDR2 SYDVKM. The CDR3 extends over 15 amino acids. With 3 bases removed from V and 6 bases from J, the gap between germline ends came to 17 bases. CDR3 DNA sequence: TGTGCCAGCAGTTTGGGAATCCTCGGACAGCCTGAAGCTTTCTTT. Its translation: CASSLGILGQPEAFF.

The chain employs TRBV29-1 and TRBJ2-7, with D maybe TRBD2 (6 bases). Germline lookup yields CDR1 SQVTM and CDR2 ANQGSEA. Trimming cost V 4 bases and J 7 bases, with 11 bases left between them. The CDR3 loop spans 11 amino acids. The CDR3 loop is CSVVEGWEQYF. Here the CDR3 DNA reads TGCAGCGTTGTGGAGGGCTGGGAGCAGTACTTC.

This clone was found once. This chain links TRBV7-9 with TRBJ1-6; D might be TRBD1 (6 bases). Germline CDR1 is SEHNR and CDR2 is FQNEAQ (reference sequence). V was trimmed by 3 bases and J by 8 bases, leaving 17 bases between them. CDR3 length: 16 residues. The DNA of the CDR3 is TGTGCCAGCAGCTTGGAATTCACAGGGATGGATTCACCCCTCCACTTT. As protein: CASSLEFTGMDSPLHF.

The chain uses TRBV19 and TRBJ2-7, with 11 bases fitting TRBD2. Germline assignment: CDR1 LNHDA and CDR2 SQIVND (reference sequence). V was clipped by 6 bases and J by 3 bases; unmatched bases: 7. The CDR3 is 15 amino acids. The DNA for the CDR3 is TGTGCCAGTAGGACGACTAGCGGGGACCACTACGAGCAGTACTTC. Its translation is CASRTTSGDHYEQYF. Drawing the rest from reference TRBV19 and TRBJ2-7, the complete variable domain is DGGITQSPKYLFRKEGQNVTLSCEQNLNHDAMYWYRQDPGQGLRLIYYSQIVNDFQKGDIAEGYSVSREKKESFPLTVTSAQKNPTAFYLCASRTTSGDHYEQYFGPGTRLTVT.

The V and J genes are TRBV3-1 (or the pseudogene TRBV3-2) and TRBJ1-1; TRBD1 matches 7 bases. The junction had 8 bases not matched to a gene; V was cut back by 5 bases and J by 5 bases. The CDR3 has 14 amino acids. Germline CDR1 and CDR2: LGHDT and YNNKEL (reference sequence). In DNA form, the CDR3 reads TGTGCCAGCAGCTCACAAACAGGGGTTACTGAAGCTTTCTTT. Translating it yields CASSSQTGVTEAFF.

The rearrangement links TRBV2 to TRBJ1-3; the D is unclear. Germline V lookup: CDR1 SNHLY, CDR2 FYNNEI. With 6 bases removed from V and 2 bases from J, the gap between germline ends came to 5 bases. The CDR3 runs 12 residues. The CDR3: CASSRTGNTIYF. The CDR3 DNA sequence: TGTGCCAGCAGCCGTACTGGAAACACCATATATTTT.

The gene calls are TRBV12-3 or TRBV12-4 and TRBJ1-1; perhaps TRBD1 as D (6 bases). This CDR3 has 13 amino acids. Trimming removed 8 bases at V and 2 bases at J, with 12 bases between. CDR3 nucleotide sequence: TGTGCCAGCGGACAGTCCCTCAACACTGAAGCTTTCTTT. Translation: CASGQSLNTEAFF.

The table lists this clone with a few counts. The rearrangement links TRBV6-5 to TRBJ2-2; tentative D call: TRBD2 (6 bases). CDR1 is MNHEY and CDR2 is SVGAGI in the germline V gene. The CDR3 length is 14 residues. V was shortened by 6 bases and J by 5 bases, with 13 bases between the two germline ends. CDR3 DNA sequence: TGTGCCAGCAGAAACCAACGGGGGACCGGGGAGCTGTTTTTT. Amino acids: CASRNQRGTGELFF.

V and J are TRBV7-6 and TRBJ2-1, with 16 bases aligning to TRBD2. The CDR3 has 16 residues. V lost 4 bases, J lost 8 bases, and 5 bases stayed unmatched. Germline V CDR1 and CDR2: SGHVS, FNYEAQ. This CDR3 reads CASSSPGLAGGDEQFF. The CDR3 coding sequence is TGTGCCAGCAGCTCCCCGGGACTAGCGGGGGGGGATGAGCAGTTCTTC. Using reference TRBV7-6 and TRBJ2-1 for the parts outside the CDR3, the full variable domain is GAGVSQSPRYKVTKRGQDVALRCDPISGHVSLYWYRQALGQGPEFLTYFNYEAQQDKSGLPNDRFSAERPEGSISTLTIQRTEQRDSAMYRCASSSPGLAGGDEQFFGPGTRLTVL.

V is TRBV28 and J is TRBJ2-1, with a tentative D call TRBD1 (6 bases). Germline CDR1 reads MDHEN; CDR2 reads SYDVKM. V lost 7 bases and J lost 10, with 17 bases in between. The CDR3 length is 13 residues. DNA for the CDR3: TGTGCCAGCACCCCTCAGGGGCTTGAAGAGCAGTTCTTC. Translated, it gives CASTPQGLEEQFF.

The chain carries TRBV6-4 and TRBJ2-7, with TRBD2 matching 9 bases. The ends lost 8 bases at V and 2 bases at J; junction bases unmatched: 7. CDR3 size: 14 residues. Germline V CDR1 and CDR2: MRHNA, SNTAGT. As DNA, the CDR3 is TGTGCCAGCTCAATATCTAGCGGGACCTACGAGCAGTACTTC. Its translation is CASSISSGTYEQYF.

J is TRBJ2-7 and V is TRBV29-1, with D perhaps matching TRBD1 (7 bases). CDR1 and CDR2 (germline): SQVTM, ANQGSEA. This CDR3 has 11 amino acids. Trimming took 7 bases from V and 8 from J, leaving 15 bases between them. The DNA of the CDR3 is TGCAGCGCAAAGCAGGGGGGCCAGCAGTACTTC. Translated, it gives CSAKQGGQQYF.

The chain is built from TRBV7-8 and TRBJ2-3; unclear D gene. The germline V gene encodes CDR1 SGHVS and CDR2 FQNEAQ. Trimming took 1 base from V and 4 from J, leaving 9 bases between them. CDR3 length: 14 residues. DNA of the CDR3: TGTGCCAGCAGCTTAGAGGCTAGTCCAGATACGCAGTATTTT. It translates to CASSLEASPDTQYF.

V and J are TRBV14 and TRBJ2-1, with a possible D match to TRBD1 (5 bases). Trimming took 3 bases from V and 0 from J, leaving 9 bases between them. CDR3 length equals 15 residues. The germline CDR1 and CDR2 sequences are SGHDN and FVKESK. The CDR3 nucleotides are TGTGCCAGCAGCCACCAGGGCCGCTCCTACAATGAGCAGTTCTTC. As protein: CASSHQGRSYNEQFF.

The CDR3 nucleotides are TGTGCCAGCAGCTTAGGATGGGGACTCTCCGGCGGGGATGAGCAGTTCTTC. This codes for CASSLGWGLSGGDEQFF. The chain carries TRBV7-9 and TRBJ2-1; D is perhaps TRBD2 (6 bases). Germline CDR1 reads SEHNR; CDR2 reads FQNEAQ (reference sequence). The CDR3 spans 17 residues. Trimming pared 1 base from V and 8 bases from J, leaving 21 bases between.

The CDR3 region has the DNA TGCGCCAGCAGCTGGGGACAGGTAGCTAACTATGGCTACACCTTC. Translation gives CASSWGQVANYGYTF. This chain joins TRBV5-1 and TRBJ1-2; TRBD1 matches at 8 bases. The CDR3 runs 15 residues. The J segment lost 0 bases and the V segment lost 3 bases, leaving 4 bases of the junction unmatched. Germline CDR1 and CDR2: SGHRS and YFSETQ. The full variable domain, with the rest looked up from reference TRBV5-1 and TRBJ1-2, is KAGVTQTPRYLIKTRGQQVTLSCSPISGHRSVSWYQQTPGQGLQFLFEYFSETQRNKGNFPGRFSGRQFSNSRSEMNVSTLELGDSALYLCASSWGQVANYGYTFGSGTRLTVV.

The V gene is TRBV7-3, the J gene TRBJ1-6; TRBD1 matches 8 bases. CDR3 length equals 16 residues. J lost 9 bases, V lost 0 bases, and 7 bases had no gene match. In germline, CDR1 is SGHTA, CDR2 FQGTGA. CDR3 DNA sequence: TGTGCCAGCAGCTTAACTCCGGACAGGGTCACTTCACCCCTCCACTTT. Translating it yields CASSLTPDRVTSPLHF.

This clone has more than one count but fewer than ten. This sequence joins TRBV18 and TRBJ1-3, with a tentative D call TRBD1 (6 bases). Germline assignment: CDR1 KGHSH and CDR2 LQKENI. V was pared by 2 bases and J by 2 bases, with 13 bases between. This CDR3 has 16 residues. The CDR3 spells CASSPGVQGTGNTIYF. CDR3 bases: TGTGCCAGCTCACCAGGAGTACAGGGAACTGGAAACACCATATATTTT.